The present T cell receptor (beta chain) was sequenced within a study of blood T cell repertoires in COVID-19. Study context: The United States, Italy and Spain were the sources of the acute and convalescent COVID-19 samples.

Assay: immunoSEQ multiplex PCR; the TCRdb copy retains only in-frame clones and omits some. The profile shows about 130,000 clones, roughly 80% of them singletons. The count of this clone is one. Trimming took 1 base from V and 4 from J; bases not matched to a gene: 8. Per the germline V gene, CDR1 is LGHDT and CDR2 is YNNKEL (reference sequence). CDR3 size: 17 residues. The sequenced material came from PBMCs or T cells enriched from blood (not recorded which). The TCR sequence derives from a man in his fifties or sixties who had recovered from COVID-19. The chain joins TRBV3-1 (or the pseudogene TRBV3-2) to TRBJ2-2; 8 positions agree with TRBD1. The CDR3 region has the DNA TGTGCCAGCAGCCAAGCTTTAGGACAGGGACCCACCGGGGAGCTGTTTTTT. Encoded protein: CASSQALGQGPTGELFF.